One and the same sample provided the 4 T cell receptor beta chains below, sequenced in a study of blood T cell repertoires in COVID-19. This table comes from immunoSEQ multiplex PCR, and its TCRdb copy is limited to in-frame clones, with some not included. The repertoire holds some 240,000 clones, with about 80% as singletons. The material sequenced was peripheral blood. These receptors all come from an elderly woman with acute or convalescent COVID-19.

The chain couples TRBV6-5 to TRBJ1-5; D is possibly TRBD1 (6 bases). The CDR3 length is 14 residues. Trimming removed 6 bases at V and 2 bases at J, with 11 bases between. Germline CDR1 and CDR2: MNHEY and SVGAGI. CDR3 sequence (DNA): TGTGCCAGCAGGAGGGACATACGCAATCAGCCCCAGCATTTT. Translating it yields CASRRDIRNQPQHF.

The chain couples TRBV28 to TRBJ2-1, with 11 bases identical to TRBD2. Trimming cost V 1 base and J 0 bases; bases outside gene matches: 8. Germline values: CDR1 MDHEN, CDR2 SYDVKM. The CDR3 loop spans 19 amino acids. The CDR3 DNA reads as TGTGCCAGCAGTTTATTTCCGGGACTAGCGGCCTTCTCCTACAATGAGCAGTTCTTC. As protein: CASSLFPGLAAFSYNEQFF.

The chain employs TRBV3-1 (or the pseudogene TRBV3-2) and TRBJ2-5; 15 nucleotides line up with TRBD2. CDR1 and CDR2 (germline): LGHDT, YNNKEL (reference sequence). The CDR3 runs to 17 residues. V lost 4 bases, J lost 4 bases, and 7 bases stayed unmatched. Written as DNA, the CDR3 is TGTGCCAGCAGCCCAGGGACTAGCGGGGGGACACGAGAGACCCAGTACTTC. It yields the protein CASSPGTSGGTRETQYF.

This clone was seen more than once but under ten times. The chain recombines TRBV7-2 with TRBJ2-5; 7 bases agree with TRBD2. Germline V gene sequence: CDR1 SGHTA, CDR2 FQGNSA. CDR3 length: 13 residues. Trimming took 6 bases from V and 4 from J; bases not matched to a gene: 5. Here the CDR3 DNA reads TGTGCCAGCAGACTAGCGAGGAGAGAGACCCAGTACTTC. Its protein is CASRLARRETQYF.